A single sample gave rise to the 9 T cell receptor beta chains below, sequenced in a study of T cells after yellow fever vaccination. MiXCR, applied by TCRdb to the 5' RACE reads, yields one record per CDR3 protein. The sample lists about 140,000 distinct CDR3 sequences; 6.6% were seen once. This specimen consisted of CD4+ T cells sorted from PBMCs, obtained 10 days after the yellow fever booster vaccination. The receptors originated from a man in his thirties or forties who received the YFV17D yellow fever vaccine.

The chain employs TRBV28 and TRBJ2-7; maybe TRBD2 (6 bases). Germline V gene lookup returns CDR1 MDHEN and CDR2 SYDVKM. The CDR3 covers 15 residues. V was pared by 6 bases and J by 7 bases, with 22 bases between. DNA of the CDR3: TGTGCCAGCAGACGCCGACTAGACATTGGGGTGGAGCAGTACTTC. It codes for CASRRRLDIGVEQYF.

Ten or more counts support this clonotype. V and J are TRBV7-2 and TRBJ2-7; D unclear. CDR3 length: 12 residues. V was shortened by 5 bases and J by 2 bases, with 7 bases between the two germline ends. Germline values: CDR1 SGHTA, CDR2 FQGNSA. CDR3 nucleotide sequence: TGTGCCAGCAGCAACAACGCCTACGAGCAGTACTTC. Residues: CASSNNAYEQYF.

Concerning this clonotype: Since a much larger clone is just one base distant, this may be a read error. The chain links TRBV28 to TRBJ2-3; 16 nucleotides line up with TRBD2. V lost 5 bases, J lost 5 bases, and 10 bases stayed unmatched. The CDR3 has 18 amino acids. CDR1 MDHEN and CDR2 SYDVKM come from the germline V gene. CDR3 loop: CASSPPGLAGGERDTQYF. CDR3 in DNA: TGTGCCAGCAGTCCACCGGGACTAGCGGGAGGGGAAAGAGATACGCAGTATTTT.

This clonotype has ten or more counts. This chain connects TRBV12-3 or TRBV12-4 to TRBJ1-2, with a weak D call TRBD1 (5 bases). V lost 6 bases to trimming and J lost 4 bases, with 21 bases between them. This CDR3 has 16 amino acids. CDR3 sequence (DNA): TGTGCCAGCAGCTTCCCCCTACTCGGGGGACCCTATGGCTACACCTTC. Residues: CASSFPLLGGPYGYTF.

The chain is built from TRBV5-6 and TRBJ2-3, with D unclear. Looked up from germline, CDR1 is SGHDT and CDR2 is YYEEEE. The germline V and J ends were trimmed by 4 bases and 8 bases, with 17 bases remaining between them. The CDR3 extends over 14 amino acids. The CDR3 loop is CASSTGLLGGTQYF. The CDR3, as DNA: TGTGCCAGCAGCACCGGGTTGCTAGGCGGTACGCAGTATTTT. Using reference TRBV5-6 and TRBJ2-3 for the parts outside the CDR3, the full variable domain is DAGVTQSPTHLIKTRGQQVTLRCSPKSGHDTVSWYQQALGQGPQFIFQYYEEEERQRGNFPDRFSGHQFPNYSSELNVNALLLGDSALYLCASSTGLLGGTQYFGPGTRLTVL.

As regards this clonotype: One base away lies a much larger clone, so this may be a sequencing read error. V gene TRBV5-1 combines with J gene TRBJ2-7; D uncertain. From germline, CDR1 is SGHRS and CDR2 YFSETQ. V was cut by 0 bases and J by 3 bases, with 7 bases left in between. CDR3 size: 13 residues. CDR3 sequence: CASSLAHFYEQYF. In DNA, the CDR3 is TGCGCCAGCAGCTTGGCTCATTTCTACGAGCAGTACTTC.

This clonotype has more than one count but fewer than ten. The CDR3 bases are TGCAGTGCTAGACTCTGGGGGAGTAGGGGGCTCAGTCAGCCCCAGCATTTT. Translating gives CSARLWGSRGLSQPQHF. The V and J genes are TRBV20-1 and TRBJ1-5, with 7 bases identical to TRBD1. With V trimmed by 2 bases and J by 6 bases, 16 bases remained unmatched. The CDR3 length is 17 residues. Looked up from germline, CDR1 is DFQATT and CDR2 is SNEGSKA (reference sequence).

This clonotype was observed a single time. This rearrangement joins TRBV4-1 to TRBJ2-5, with TRBD1 matching 8 bases. With 1 base clipped from V and 3 bases from J, the junction kept 7 bases outside the gene matches. Germline V gene sequence: CDR1 MGHRA, CDR2 YSYEKL. The CDR3 runs 16 residues. The CDR3 sequence is CASSQGWTGWEETQYF. CDR3 DNA sequence: TGCGCCAGCAGCCAAGGCTGGACAGGGTGGGAAGAGACCCAGTACTTC.

This clonotype was counted at least ten times. The chain carries TRBV4-1 and TRBJ2-3, with 12 bases aligning to TRBD2. The CDR3 has 17 residues. The V gene's germline CDR1 is MGHRA and CDR2 YSYEKL. V gave up 7 bases and J gave up 3 bases; unmatched junction bases: 11. In DNA, the CDR3 is TGCGCCAGCAAGACCCCTAGCGGGAGGGCCGGTACAGATACGCAGTATTTT. Its translation: CASKTPSGRAGTDTQYF.